This T cell receptor beta chain was captured by sequencing in a study of neurological immune-mediated disorders. V dropped 2 bases and J dropped 4; count of bases not matched to a gene: 6. Germline assignment: CDR1 KGHDR and CDR2 SFDVKD. CDR3 length: 15 amino acids. This clonotype was seen many times. Each CDR3 protein is one row after TCRdb ran MiXCR on the 5' RACE reads. The sample records under 40,000 distinct CDR3 sequences, around an eighth being singletons. Sequenced: PBMCs. This receptor was obtained from a woman aged 45-65 years with HTLV-1-associated myelopathy (HAM/TSP). The genes are TRBV24-1 and TRBJ1-2, with 7 nucleotides matching TRBD1. The CDR3 loop reads CATSDSTGARYGYTF. The CDR3 coding sequence is TGTGCCACCAGTGATTCTACAGGGGCCCGCTATGGCTACACCTTC.